The T cell receptor (beta chain) under discussion was sequenced for a study of graft-versus-host responses after intestinal transplantation. Study background: Each patient got anti-thymocyte globulin induction, then tacrolimus and steroids for approximately 3 years.

TCRdb's copy holds only in-frame clones and misses some; the assay was immunoSEQ multiplex PCR. Of about 130,000 clones in the sample, about nine tenths were seen once. Germline CDR1 reads SEHNR; CDR2 reads FQNEAQ (reference sequence). The CDR3 has 16 residues. The V segment lost 0 bases and the J segment 5 bases; nucleotides outside the gene matches: 4. With respect to this clone: Its antigen is unidentified.

This chain uses TRBV7-9 with TRBJ1-1; 12 bases align to TRBD1. Sample: unstimulated CD4+ T cells sorted from spleen or lymph node cells, taken before intestinal transplant. This receptor was obtained from a human donor who received an intestinal transplant. The CDR3 DNA reads TGTGCCAGCAGCTTAGCTTGGGACAGGGGGCGTACTGAAGCTTTCTTT. As protein: CASSLAWDRGRTEAFF.